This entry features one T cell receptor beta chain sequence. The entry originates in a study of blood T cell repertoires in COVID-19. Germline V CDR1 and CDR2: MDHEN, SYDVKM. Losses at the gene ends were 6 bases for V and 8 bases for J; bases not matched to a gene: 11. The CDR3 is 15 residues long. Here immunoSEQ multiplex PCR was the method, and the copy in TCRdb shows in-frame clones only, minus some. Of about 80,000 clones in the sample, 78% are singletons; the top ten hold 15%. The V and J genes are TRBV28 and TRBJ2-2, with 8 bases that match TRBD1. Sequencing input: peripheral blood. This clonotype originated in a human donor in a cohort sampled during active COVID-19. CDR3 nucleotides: TGTGCCAGCAGGTCCGGGACAGGCAATTTGGGGGAGCTGTTTTTT. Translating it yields CASRSGTGNLGELFF.